One sample yielded the 16 T cell receptor beta chains listed below, sequenced in a study of cytomegalovirus exposure and HLA in healthy donors. It was with 60 Vbeta and 13 Jbeta primers that the PCR ran. The assay was immunoSEQ multiplex PCR, and TCRdb's table has in-frame clones only and misses some. The repertoire holds about 160,000 clones, with 65% to 85% as singletons. Sequencing was performed on PBMCs. These TCRs come from a man in his forties or fifties in good health and CMV-seropositive.

This sequence joins TRBV11-2 and TRBJ1-2, with TRBD1 as a possible D gene (6 bases). Germline CDR1 reads SGHAT; CDR2 reads FQNNGV. V lost 5 bases and J lost 5, with 15 bases in between. The CDR3 runs 14 residues. CDR3 protein: CASSPSEGVYGYTF. In DNA form, the CDR3 reads TGTGCCAGCAGCCCCTCCGAGGGGGTTTATGGCTACACCTTC.

This chain links TRBV15 with TRBJ2-5; TRBD1 is a possible D gene (6 bases). The DNA matches TRBJ2-7 better at its end, which makes the J call doubtful. The germline CDR1 and CDR2 sequences are LNHNV and YYDKDF (reference sequence). This CDR3 region has 14 residues. CDR3 nucleotides: TGTGCCACCAGCAGAGAGGGGGCCGGCCACGAGCAGTACTTC. As protein: CATSREGAGHEQYF.

V gene TRBV7-6 combines with J gene TRBJ1-5; 10 nucleotides align to TRBD1. The CDR3 consists of 15 residues. Trimming took 5 bases from V and 4 from J; bases not matched to a gene: 5. CDR1 and CDR2 (germline): SGHVS, FNYEAQ. CDR3 amino acids: CASSRGTGVNQPQHF. CDR3 DNA sequence: TGTGCCAGCAGCCGCGGGACAGGGGTGAATCAGCCCCAGCATTTT.

V gene TRBV9 combines with J gene TRBJ2-2; 8 nucleotides line up with TRBD2. V shed 0 bases, J shed 4 bases, and the junction held 2 bases outside the gene matches. Germline CDR1 reads SGDLS; CDR2 reads YYNGEE. The CDR3 runs 15 residues. The chain's CDR3 is CASSVAGGPTGELFF. For the CDR3, the DNA is TGTGCCAGCAGCGTAGCGGGGGGGCCCACCGGGGAGCTGTTTTTT.

The chain recombines TRBV18 with TRBJ2-3, with 7 bases lining up with TRBD1. The CDR3 loop spans 16 amino acids. Germline V gives CDR1 KGHSH, CDR2 LQKENI. V lost 3 bases, J lost 0 bases, and 6 bases stayed unmatched. CDR3 nucleotides: TGTGCCAGCTCACCCCCCGGGACAGCTAGCACAGATACGCAGTATTTT. This encodes CASSPPGTASTDTQYF.

The chain couples TRBV30 to TRBJ2-5; D gene uncertain. The CDR3 runs 12 residues. CDR1 and CDR2 from the germline V gene are GTSNPN and SVGIG (reference sequence). V shed 1 base and J shed 0 bases, with 3 bases lying between them. CDR3 sequence (DNA): TGTGCCTGGAGTGGAGACCAAGAGACCCAGTACTTC. Translating gives CAWSGDQETQYF.

The chain recombines TRBV7-3 with TRBJ2-3; possible D gene TRBD1, 6 bases. Between the trimmed V and J ends, which lost 5 bases and 4 bases, there was a span of 19 bases. Germline loops: CDR1 SGHTA, CDR2 FQGTGA. The CDR3 covers 16 residues. The CDR3 bases are TGTGCCAGCAGCCTAAGACAGGTTAAGGGGTCAGATACGCAGTATTTT. Protein sequence: CASSLRQVKGSDTQYF.

This sequence joins TRBV10-1 and TRBJ2-5; D possibly corresponds to TRBD1 (6 bases). The J call may be incorrect, as the DNA end agrees better with TRBJ2-7. The CDR3 runs 15 residues. Germline lookup yields CDR1 WNHNN and CDR2 SYGVQD (reference sequence). This CDR3 is CASSESWTAFYEQYF. The CDR3 nucleotides read TGCGCCAGCAGTGAGTCGTGGACAGCATTCTACGAGCAGTACTTC.

The chain links TRBV19 to TRBJ2-3; 7 positions agree with TRBD1. With V trimmed by 2 bases and J by 4 bases, 9 bases remained unmatched. The CDR3 totals 16 residues. CDR1 is LNHDA and CDR2 is SQIVND in the germline V gene (reference sequence). The CDR3 DNA reads as TGTGCCAGTAGTATAAGGGAAGGGGGCAGGGCAGATACGCAGTATTTT. Protein sequence: CASSIREGGRADTQYF.

This rearrangement joins TRBV18 to TRBJ1-1, with TRBD1 identical over 8 bases. CDR1 and CDR2 from the germline V gene are KGHSH and LQKENI. Germline trimming cut 3 bases from V and 1 base from J; bases unmatched to any gene: 7. This CDR3 has 16 amino acids. The CDR3 protein is CASSPGRGLGNTEAFF. DNA for the CDR3: TGTGCCAGCTCACCCGGCAGGGGGCTAGGGAACACTGAAGCTTTCTTT.

This clone showed up just once. The chain is built from TRBV6-6 and TRBJ1-6; D unclear. Trimming cost V 2 bases and J 7 bases, with 9 bases left between them. Germline V gene sequence: CDR1 MNHNY, CDR2 SVGAGI (reference sequence). There are 14 residues in the CDR3. The DNA for the CDR3 is TGTGCCAGCAGTTACGACGGGGAGAATTCACCCCTCCACTTT. It specifies CASSYDGENSPLHF.

V usage is TRBV30 and J usage is TRBJ2-5; 12 bases are shared with TRBD2. The DNA end favors TRBJ2-7, so the J call may be wrong. The CDR3 is made up of 15 amino acids. Germline V CDR1 and CDR2: GTSNPN, SVGIG (reference sequence). This CDR3 reads CAWVVRLAGATEQYF. The CDR3 DNA sequence: TGTGCCTGGGTTGTTAGACTAGCGGGGGCCACCGAGCAGTACTTC.

This chain links TRBV6-5 with TRBJ2-5; 9 bases map to TRBD1. Judging by the DNA end, TRBJ2-7 fits better; the J call may be wrong. CDR3 length equals 15 residues. CDR1 is MNHEY, CDR2 SVGAGI, per germline. The CDR3 region is CASSYSRDRAYEQYF. As DNA, the CDR3 is TGTGCCAGCAGTTACTCCCGGGACAGGGCCTACGAGCAGTACTTC.

This clone was seen only once. The J gene is TRBJ2-3, the V gene TRBV6-1, with TRBD1 as a possible D gene (5 bases). This CDR3 region has 13 residues. Germline CDR1 reads MNHNS; CDR2 reads SASEGT. Trimming left V 5 bases short and J 4 bases short, with 10 bases between. CDR3 DNA sequence: TGTGCCAGCAGTCCAGAAGGGGCAGATACGCAGTATTTT. Translated, it gives CASSPEGADTQYF.

The J gene is TRBJ1-6, the V gene TRBV7-2; 7 nucleotides agree with TRBD1. V shed 6 bases and J 4 bases; nucleotides not matched to a gene: 6. Germline V gives CDR1 SGHTA, CDR2 FQGNSA. There are 15 residues in the CDR3. The DNA for the CDR3 is TGTGCCAGCAGGGGAACAGGGGAATATAATTCACCCCTCCACTTT. Its protein product is CASRGTGEYNSPLHF.

The rearrangement joins TRBV6-5 to TRBJ2-7; 7 positions agree with TRBD1. The germline V gene encodes CDR1 MNHEY and CDR2 SVGAGI. Trimming removed 2 bases from V and 3 bases from J; junction bases left unmatched: 10. The CDR3 length is 16 residues. The CDR3 sequence: CASSYEGARVGYEQYF. The CDR3 DNA is TGTGCCAGCAGTTACGAGGGGGCCCGGGTCGGCTACGAGCAGTACTTC.